This TCR beta chain originates from a study of blood T cell repertoires in COVID-19. The participants were between about 18 and 95 years old and came from under 25 US areas. Participants were placed into cohorts based on the clinical history they reported. The recovered donors of Cohort 3 showed two negative PCRs, clearance, or symptom resolution. This CDR3 region has 13 residues. The V end lost 4 bases, the J end lost 0 bases, and 7 bases lay between the germline ends. The assay was immunoSEQ multiplex PCR, and TCRdb's table has in-frame clones only and misses some. The sample lists 200,000 to 250,000 clones, about 87% seen once, with 2.6% in the top ten.

The clonotype was recovered from a woman aged 25 to 39 who had recovered from COVID-19. Source material: PBMCs or T cells enriched from blood (not recorded which). J is TRBJ2-7 and V is TRBV12-3 or TRBV12-4; D is possibly TRBD1 (5 bases). Here the CDR3 DNA reads TGTGCCAGCAGTTACAGGAGCTCCTACGAGCAGTACTTC. Translation gives CASSYRSSYEQYF.